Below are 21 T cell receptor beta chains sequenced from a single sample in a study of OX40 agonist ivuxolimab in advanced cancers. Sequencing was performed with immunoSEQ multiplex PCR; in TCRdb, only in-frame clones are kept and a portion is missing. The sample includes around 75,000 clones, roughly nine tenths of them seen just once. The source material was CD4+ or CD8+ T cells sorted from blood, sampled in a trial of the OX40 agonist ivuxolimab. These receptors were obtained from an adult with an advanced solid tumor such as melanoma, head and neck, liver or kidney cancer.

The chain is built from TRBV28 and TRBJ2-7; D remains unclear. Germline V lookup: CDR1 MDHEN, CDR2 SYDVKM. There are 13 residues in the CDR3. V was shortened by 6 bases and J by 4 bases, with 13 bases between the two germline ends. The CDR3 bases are TGTGCCAGCAGGGGTATTGTATCATACGAGCAGTACTTC. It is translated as CASRGIVSYEQYF.

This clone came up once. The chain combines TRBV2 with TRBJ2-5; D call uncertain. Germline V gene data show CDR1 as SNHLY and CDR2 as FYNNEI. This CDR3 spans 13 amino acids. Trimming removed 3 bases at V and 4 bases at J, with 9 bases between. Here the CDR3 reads CASSEGSPETQYF. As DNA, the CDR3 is TGTGCCAGCAGTGAGGGGTCGCCAGAGACCCAGTACTTC.

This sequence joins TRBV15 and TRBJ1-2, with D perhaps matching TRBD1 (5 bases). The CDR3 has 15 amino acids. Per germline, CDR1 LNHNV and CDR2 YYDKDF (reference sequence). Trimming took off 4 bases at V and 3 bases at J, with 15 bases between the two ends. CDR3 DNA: TGTGCCACCAGCAAAACTCCGGGACGGGACTATGGCTACACCTTC. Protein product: CATSKTPGRDYGYTF.

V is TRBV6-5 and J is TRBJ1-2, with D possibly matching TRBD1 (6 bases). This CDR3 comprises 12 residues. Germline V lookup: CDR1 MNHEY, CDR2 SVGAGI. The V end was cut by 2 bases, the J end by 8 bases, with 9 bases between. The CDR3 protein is CASSYQGNGYTF. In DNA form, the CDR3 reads TGTGCCAGCAGTTACCAGGGGAACGGCTACACCTTC.

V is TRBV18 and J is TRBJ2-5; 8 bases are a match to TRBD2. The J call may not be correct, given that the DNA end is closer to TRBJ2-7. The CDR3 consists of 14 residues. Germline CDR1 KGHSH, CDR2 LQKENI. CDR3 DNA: TGTGCCAGCTCACTCGGACTAGCTCCGGACGAGCAGTACTTC. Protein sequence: CASSLGLAPDEQYF.

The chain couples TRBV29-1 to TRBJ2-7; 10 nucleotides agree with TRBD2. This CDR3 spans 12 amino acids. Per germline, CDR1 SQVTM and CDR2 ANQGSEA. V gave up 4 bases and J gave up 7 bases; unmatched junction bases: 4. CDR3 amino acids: CSVVAGGWEQYF. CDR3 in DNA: TGCAGCGTTGTAGCGGGGGGATGGGAGCAGTACTTC.

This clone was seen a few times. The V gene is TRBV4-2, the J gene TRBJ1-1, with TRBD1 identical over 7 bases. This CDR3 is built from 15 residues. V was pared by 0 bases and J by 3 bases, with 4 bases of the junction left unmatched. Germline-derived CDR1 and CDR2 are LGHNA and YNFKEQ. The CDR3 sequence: CASSQEPGGDTEAFF. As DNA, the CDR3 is TGTGCCAGCAGCCAAGAGCCAGGGGGAGACACTGAAGCTTTCTTT.

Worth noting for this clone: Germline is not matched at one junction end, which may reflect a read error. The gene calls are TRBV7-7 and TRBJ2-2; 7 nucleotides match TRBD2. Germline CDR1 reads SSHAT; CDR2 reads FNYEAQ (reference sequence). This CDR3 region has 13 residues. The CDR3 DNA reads TGTGCTAGCAGCCTGAGCGGGGCCGGGGAGCTGTTTTTT. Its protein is CASSLSGAGELFF. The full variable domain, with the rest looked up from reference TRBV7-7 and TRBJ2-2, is GAGVSQSPRYKVTKRGQDVTLRCDPISSHATLYWYQQALGQGPEFLTYFNYEAQPDKSGLPSDRFSAERPEGSISTLTIQRTEQRDSAMYRCASSLSGAGELFFGEGSRLTVL.

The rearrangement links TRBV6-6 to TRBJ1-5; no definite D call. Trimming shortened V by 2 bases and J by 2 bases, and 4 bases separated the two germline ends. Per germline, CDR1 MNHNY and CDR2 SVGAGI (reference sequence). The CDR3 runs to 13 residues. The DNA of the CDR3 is TGTGCCAGCAGTTACGGGGGCAATCAGCCCCAGCATTTT. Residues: CASSYGGNQPQHF.

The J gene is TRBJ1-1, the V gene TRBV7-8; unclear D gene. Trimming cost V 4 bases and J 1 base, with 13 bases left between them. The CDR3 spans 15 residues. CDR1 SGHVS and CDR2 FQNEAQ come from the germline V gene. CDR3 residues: CASSSSRATNTEAFF. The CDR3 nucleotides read TGTGCCAGCAGCTCTTCCAGAGCAACGAACACTGAAGCTTTCTTT.

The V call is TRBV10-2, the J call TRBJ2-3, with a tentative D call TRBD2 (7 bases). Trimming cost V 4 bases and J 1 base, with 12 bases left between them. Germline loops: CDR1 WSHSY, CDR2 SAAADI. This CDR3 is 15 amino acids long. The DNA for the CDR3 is TGCGCCAGCAGTGGGGGGGGCGGGGGCACAGATACGCAGTATTTT. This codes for CASSGGGGGTDTQYF.

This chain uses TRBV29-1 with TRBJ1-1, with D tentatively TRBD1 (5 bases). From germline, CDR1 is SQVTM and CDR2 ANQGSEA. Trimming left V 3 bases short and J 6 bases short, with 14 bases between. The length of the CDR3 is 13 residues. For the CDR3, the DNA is TGCAGCGTTGAGAGGGGCCTTAGCGCTGAAGCTTTCTTT. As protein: CSVERGLSAEAFF.

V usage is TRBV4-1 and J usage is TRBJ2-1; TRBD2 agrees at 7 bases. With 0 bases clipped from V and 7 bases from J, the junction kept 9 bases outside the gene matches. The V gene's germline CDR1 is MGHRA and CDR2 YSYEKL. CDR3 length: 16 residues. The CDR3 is CASSQDVPSGINEQFF. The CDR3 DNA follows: TGCGCCAGCAGCCAAGATGTACCTAGCGGAATTAATGAGCAGTTCTTC.

CDR3 amino acids: CASSPGTSGGAYEQYF. In DNA, the CDR3 is TGTGCCAGCTCACCAGGGACTAGCGGGGGGGCCTACGAGCAGTACTTC. The genes are TRBV18 and TRBJ2-7; 16 nucleotides match TRBD2. Germline trimming cut 2 bases from V and 2 bases from J; bases unmatched to any gene: 0. The CDR3 sequence is 16 residues long. CDR1 is KGHSH and CDR2 is LQKENI in the germline V gene.

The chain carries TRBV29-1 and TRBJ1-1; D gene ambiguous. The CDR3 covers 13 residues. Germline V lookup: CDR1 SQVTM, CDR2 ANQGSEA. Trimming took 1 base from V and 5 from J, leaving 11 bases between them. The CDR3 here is CSVEGQIGTEAFF. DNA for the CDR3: TGCAGCGTTGAAGGGCAGATCGGGACTGAAGCTTTCTTT. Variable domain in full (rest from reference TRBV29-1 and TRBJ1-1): SAVISQKPSRDICQRGTSLTIQCQVDSQVTMMFWYRQQPGQSLTLIATANQGSEATYESGFVIDKFPISRPNLTFSTLTVSNMSPEDSSIYLCSVEGQIGTEAFFGQGTRLTVV.

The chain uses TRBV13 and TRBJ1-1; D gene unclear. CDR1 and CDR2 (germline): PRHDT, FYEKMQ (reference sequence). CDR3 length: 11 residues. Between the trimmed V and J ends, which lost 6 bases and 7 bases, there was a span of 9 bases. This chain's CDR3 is CASSYDGEAFF. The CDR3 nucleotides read TGTGCCAGCAGTTACGACGGTGAAGCTTTCTTT. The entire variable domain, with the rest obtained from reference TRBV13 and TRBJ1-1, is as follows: AAGVIQSPRHLIKEKRETATLKCYPIPRHDTVYWYQQGPGQDPQFLISFYEKMQSDKGSIPDRFSAQQFSDYHSELNMSSLELGDSALYFCASSYDGEAFFGQGTRLTVV.

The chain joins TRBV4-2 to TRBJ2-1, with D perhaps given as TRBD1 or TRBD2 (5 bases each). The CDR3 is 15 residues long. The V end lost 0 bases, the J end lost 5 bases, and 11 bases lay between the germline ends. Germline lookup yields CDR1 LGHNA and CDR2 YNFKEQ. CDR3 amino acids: CASSQDRGAHNEQFF. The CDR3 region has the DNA TGTGCCAGCAGCCAAGATCGAGGGGCACACAATGAGCAGTTCTTC.

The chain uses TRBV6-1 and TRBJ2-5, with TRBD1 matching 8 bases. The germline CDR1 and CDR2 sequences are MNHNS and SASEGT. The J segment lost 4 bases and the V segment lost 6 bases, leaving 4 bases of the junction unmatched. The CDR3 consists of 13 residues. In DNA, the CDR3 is TGTGCCAGCAGGGGACAGGTCCTAGAGACCCAGTACTTC. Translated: CASRGQVLETQYF.

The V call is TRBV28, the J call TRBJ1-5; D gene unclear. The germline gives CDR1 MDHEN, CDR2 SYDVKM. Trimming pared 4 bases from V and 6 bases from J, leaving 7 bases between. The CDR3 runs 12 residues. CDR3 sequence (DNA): TGTGCCAGCAGTTCAGCGAGTCAGCCCCAGCATTTT. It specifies CASSSASQPQHF.

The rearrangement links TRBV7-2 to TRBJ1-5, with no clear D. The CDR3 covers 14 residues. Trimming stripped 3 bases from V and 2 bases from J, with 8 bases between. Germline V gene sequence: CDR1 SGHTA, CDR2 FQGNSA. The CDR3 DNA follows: TGTGCCAGCAGCTTGGGCCCGGGCAATCAGCCCCAGCATTTT. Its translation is CASSLGPGNQPQHF.

The CDR3 DNA reads TGTGCCAGCAGCCGGACAGGGGGCAACTATGGCTACACCTTC. As protein: CASSRTGGNYGYTF. The gene calls are TRBV5-6 and TRBJ1-2; 11 nucleotides match TRBD1. This CDR3 is 14 amino acids long. The J segment lost 2 bases and the V segment lost 4 bases, leaving 1 base of the junction unmatched. Germline V gene data show CDR1 as SGHDT and CDR2 as YYEEEE.